These 18 T cell receptor beta chains were all obtained from the same sample, sequenced in a study of T-cell reconstitution after alpha-beta-depleted transplantation in children. Preparation of the TCRbeta library was carried out with unique molecular identifiers. TCRdb itself ran the PCR reads through MiXCR, one entry per CDR3 protein. The sample includes about 610,000 distinct CDR3 sequences, 10% to 13% of them seen just once. The sequencing here drew on PBMCs from the stem cell graft donor, taken from the stem cell graft. The receptors were sampled from a human donor who donated a stem cell graft to a child with acute myeloid leukemia.

This clonotype has more than one count but fewer than ten. This chain uses TRBV12-3 or TRBV12-4 with TRBJ1-3; D call uncertain. The V gene lost 2 bases and the J gene lost 8 bases, with 7 bases spanning the gap. The CDR3 consists of 12 residues. The CDR3 nucleotides are TGTGCCAGCAGTTTATCTGCGGACACCATATATTTT. Protein sequence: CASSLSADTIYF.

This clonotype was observed a few times. This chain uses TRBV7-3 with TRBJ1-1, with a weak D call TRBD1 (5 bases). V was shortened by 4 bases and J by 0 bases, with 9 bases between the two germline ends. Germline V CDR1 and CDR2: SGHTA, FQGTGA. The CDR3 consists of 14 residues. Here the CDR3 reads CASSSDNMNTEAFF. CDR3 coding DNA: TGTGCCAGCAGCTCGGACAACATGAACACTGAAGCTTTCTTT.

The sample holds a few counts of this clonotype. This sequence joins TRBV28 and TRBJ2-7, with D perhaps being TRBD1 or TRBD2 (6 bases each). Per germline, CDR1 MDHEN and CDR2 SYDVKM. V lost 6 bases, J lost 0 bases, and 18 bases lay in between. The CDR3 extends over 16 amino acids. CDR3 DNA sequence: TGTGCCAGCAGCACGGTGGGGGGCCGGAGCTCCTACGAGCAGTACTTC. Amino acids: CASSTVGGRSSYEQYF. Variable domain in full (rest from reference TRBV28 and TRBJ2-7): DVKVTQSSRYLVKRTGEKVFLECVQDMDHENMFWYRQDPGLGLRLIYFSYDVKMKEKGDIPEGYSVSREKKERFSLILESASTNQTSMYLCASSTVGGRSSYEQYFGPGTRLTVT.

This clonotype has at least ten counts. The rearrangement links TRBV29-1 to TRBJ2-1; 10 nucleotides align to TRBD2. J gave up 10 bases and V 5 bases, and 11 bases lay outside the gene matches. CDR3 length equals 14 residues. Germline loops: CDR1 SQVTM, CDR2 ANQGSEA. In DNA form, the CDR3 reads TGCAGCGTTCATTCTAGCGGGAGAAGCGGCGAGCAGTTCTTC. This sequence encodes CSVHSSGRSGEQFF.

This chain connects TRBV7-3 to TRBJ1-2; the D gene is possibly TRBD1 (6 bases). V lost 5 bases, J lost 6 bases, and 16 bases lay in between. The CDR3 has 14 amino acids. Germline V gene lookup returns CDR1 SGHTA and CDR2 FQGTGA. The CDR3 bases are TGTGCCAGCAGCCCGACAGGTGGTAGGGATGGCTACACCTTC. Translating it yields CASSPTGGRDGYTF.

This clonotype was counted many times. The rearrangement links TRBV20-1 to TRBJ2-3, with 9 bases fitting TRBD2. Germline lookup yields CDR1 DFQATT and CDR2 SNEGSKA (reference sequence). The CDR3 is 13 residues long. The ends lost 5 bases at V and 5 bases at J; junction bases unmatched: 5. CDR3 nucleotide sequence: TGCAGTGCTTTAGCGGGAGTGTTAGATACGCAGTATTTT. Its protein product is CSALAGVLDTQYF.

The chain joins TRBV18 to TRBJ1-1; D uncertain. Germline CDR1 is KGHSH and CDR2 is LQKENI. Trimming removed 5 bases from V and 5 bases from J, with 9 bases in between. CDR3 length: 12 amino acids. DNA of the CDR3: TGTGCCAGCTCAGCGAGGATGACTGAAGCTTTCTTT. It is translated as CASSARMTEAFF.

This clonotype was found a few times. CDR3 loop: CASSLDGDPQETQYF. The CDR3 DNA follows: TGTGCCAGCAGCTTAGACGGGGACCCCCAAGAGACCCAGTACTTC. This chain uses TRBV11-2 with TRBJ2-5; D tentatively fits TRBD1 or TRBD2 (5 bases each). This CDR3 spans 15 amino acids. CDR1 SGHAT and CDR2 FQNNGV come from the germline V gene. V was cut by 0 bases and J by 1 base, with 9 bases left in between.

The gene calls are TRBV27 and TRBJ2-7, with 10 nucleotides matching TRBD1. This CDR3 contains 14 residues. Per germline, CDR1 MNHEY and CDR2 SMNVEV (reference sequence). Unmatched junction bases numbered 9, after V lost 10 bases and J lost 3 bases. The CDR3 spells CATKGDRGFYEQYF. The CDR3 nucleotides are TGTGCCACAAAGGGGGACAGGGGCTTCTACGAGCAGTACTTC.

The chain carries TRBV29-1 and TRBJ1-2; 10 nucleotides match TRBD1. With 7 bases clipped from V and 4 bases from J, the junction kept 9 bases outside the gene matches. Germline-derived CDR1 and CDR2 are SQVTM and ANQGSEA. The CDR3 has 14 residues. The CDR3 sequence is CSAISGTGVYGYTF. DNA for the CDR3: TGCAGCGCTATATCGGGGACAGGGGTCTATGGCTACACCTTC.

This clonotype occurred many times. V gene TRBV30 combines with J gene TRBJ2-7; no reliable D call. The V end was cut by 7 bases, the J end by 5 bases, with 9 bases between. This CDR3 is built from 10 residues. Germline V lookup: CDR1 GTSNPN, CDR2 SVGIG (reference sequence). The chain's CDR3 is CASGAHEQYF. The CDR3, as DNA: TGTGCCTCCGGTGCTCACGAGCAGTACTTC.

The rearrangement links TRBV7-2 to TRBJ2-7, with no clear D. This CDR3 is 13 amino acids long. V shed 3 bases and J shed 4 bases, with 10 bases lying between them. Germline loops: CDR1 SGHTA, CDR2 FQGNSA. CDR3 coding DNA: TGTGCCAGCAGCTTGGAGTTATTTTACGAGCAGTACTTC. Its translation: CASSLELFYEQYF.

This clonotype was picked up a small number of times. This sequence joins TRBV4-3 and TRBJ2-1; D gene uncertain. CDR1 and CDR2 (germline): LGHNA, YSLEER. The CDR3 runs to 16 residues. V shed 5 bases and J shed 0 bases, with 14 bases lying between them. This CDR3 reads CASSALSLSSYNEQFF. The CDR3 DNA follows: TGCGCCAGCAGCGCCCTCAGCTTGAGCTCCTACAATGAGCAGTTCTTC.

In its sample, this clonotype was seen many times. The rearrangement joins TRBV28 to TRBJ2-7; a weak D match, TRBD2 (6 bases). CDR1 is MDHEN, CDR2 SYDVKM, per germline. The CDR3 consists of 14 residues. V was clipped by 2 bases and J by 5 bases, with 13 bases between them. CDR3 DNA: TGTGCCAGCAGTTTAAGGCGGGATACTCACGAGCAGTACTTC. It is translated as CASSLRRDTHEQYF.

The chain joins TRBV28 to TRBJ2-1, with 11 bases fitting TRBD2. Germline loops: CDR1 MDHEN, CDR2 SYDVKM. The CDR3 has 14 residues. V trimming: 10 bases; J trimming: 2 bases; junction bases outside the gene matches: 4. This CDR3 reads CATLSGRAYNEQFF. The CDR3 region has the DNA TGTGCCACCCTTAGCGGGAGGGCCTACAATGAGCAGTTCTTC.

This clonotype has a count of ten or more. The chain carries TRBV4-3 and TRBJ2-7, with 7 bases fitting TRBD1. V gave up 0 bases and J gave up 0 bases; unmatched junction bases: 5. Germline CDR1 is LGHNA and CDR2 is YSLEER. The CDR3 extends over 16 amino acids. CDR3 sequence (DNA): TGCGCCAGCAGCCAAGATGCGACAGGGACCTCCTACGAGCAGTACTTC. It yields the protein CASSQDATGTSYEQYF.

This chain uses TRBV27 with TRBJ1-6; tentative D call: TRBD1 (6 bases). Germline values: CDR1 MNHEY, CDR2 SMNVEV (reference sequence). The germline V and J ends were trimmed by 4 bases and 7 bases, with 20 bases remaining between them. There are 17 residues in the CDR3. In nucleotides, the CDR3 is TGTGCCAGCAGTTCTCCTCGGGGGCAGGGAGGGAATTCACCCCTCCACTTT. Translation: CASSSPRGQGGNSPLHF.

This CDR3 reads CASSKGKGSGPSGVYGYTF. The CDR3 nucleotides are TGTGCCAGCAGCAAAGGGAAGGGGTCAGGGCCATCGGGTGTCTATGGCTACACCTTC. The V call is TRBV21-1, the J call TRBJ1-2; the D call in the table, TRBD1, was not verified against the DNA. TRBV21-1 is a pseudogene segment. CDR3 length: 19 residues.